These 27 T cell receptor beta chains originate from one sample sequenced in a study of response to subunit inactivated influenza vaccine. TCRdb fed the RT-PCR reads into MiXCR, producing one record per CDR3 protein. Of 500,000 to 650,000 distinct CDR3 sequences listed, around 8% were seen once; the top ten hold over 10%. The sequenced sample was PBMCs from blood, obtained around 25 months after vaccination. The receptors here all came from a man in his fifties or sixties who received an inactivated influenza vaccine.

This clonotype occurred a few times. CDR3 in amino acids: CASSSRVASTDTQYF. CDR3 nucleotides: TGTGCCAGCAGCTCCCGGGTAGCGAGCACAGATACGCAGTATTTT. This chain joins TRBV11-2 and TRBJ2-3; perhaps TRBD2 as D (5 bases). This CDR3 spans 15 amino acids. Germline V gives CDR1 SGHAT, CDR2 FQNNGV. V dropped 4 bases and J dropped 0 bases, with 11 bases sitting between them. The whole variable domain, filled in from reference TRBV11-2 and TRBJ2-3, reads EAGVAQSPRYKIIEKRQSVAFWCNPISGHATLYWYQQILGQGPKLLIQFQNNGVVDDSQLPKDRFSAERLKGVDSTLKIQPAKLEDSAVYLCASSSRVASTDTQYFGPGTRLTVL.

There are a few counts of this clonotype. The chain combines TRBV27 with TRBJ2-7, with D perhaps matching TRBD1 (6 bases). With 5 bases removed from V and 3 bases from J, the gap between germline ends came to 14 bases. The CDR3 is 14 amino acids. Germline V gene data show CDR1 as MNHEY and CDR2 as SMNVEV (reference sequence). The CDR3 here is CASSPGTIIYEQYF. The CDR3 bases are TGTGCCAGCAGTCCGGGGACAATAATCTACGAGCAGTACTTC.

This clonotype came up many times. J is TRBJ2-1 and V is TRBV29-1; 11 bases fit TRBD1. CDR3 length: 18 residues. V was pared by 6 bases and J by 0 bases, with 13 bases of the junction left unmatched. The germline CDR1 and CDR2 sequences are SQVTM and ANQGSEA. The chain's CDR3 is CSVTRDRGALSSYNEQFF. CDR3 coding DNA: TGCAGCGTAACTCGGGACAGGGGGGCCTTGAGCTCCTACAATGAGCAGTTCTTC.

V usage is TRBV12-3 or TRBV12-4 and J usage is TRBJ2-3, with 11 bases matching TRBD2. J gave up 7 bases and V 6 bases, and 6 bases lay outside the gene matches. The CDR3 extends over 14 amino acids. The CDR3 loop reads CASRVAGGPNTQYF. The CDR3 nucleotides are TGTGCCAGCAGGGTAGCGGGAGGGCCAAATACGCAGTATTTT.

Ten or more counts support this clonotype. The genes are TRBV29-1 and TRBJ2-3; 7 bases are a match to TRBD2. CDR1 and CDR2 from the germline V gene are SQVTM and ANQGSEA. V shed 0 bases and J 0 bases; nucleotides not matched to a gene: 6. The CDR3 is 16 amino acids. CDR3 nucleotides: TGCAGCGTTGAAGATCGTTTGCGGGGGAGCACAGATACGCAGTATTTT. Its protein product is CSVEDRLRGSTDTQYF.

In the case of this clonotype: One base away lies a much larger clone, so this may be a sequencing read error. The chain combines TRBV7-2 with TRBJ2-5; unclear D gene. V was pared by 7 bases and J by 2 bases, with 5 bases between. CDR1 is SGHTA and CDR2 is FQGNSA in the germline V gene. CDR3 length: 11 amino acids. The DNA of the CDR3 is TGTGCCAGCACCGAACAAGAGACCCAGTACTTC. Translated, it gives CASTEQETQYF.

The V and J genes are TRBV7-2 and TRBJ2-5; D assignment may be TRBD1 or TRBD2 (5 bases each). The germline V and J ends were trimmed by 2 bases and 4 bases, with 17 bases remaining between them. The CDR3 length is 16 residues. The germline CDR1 and CDR2 sequences are SGHTA and FQGNSA. In DNA form, the CDR3 reads TGTGCCAGCAGCTTATCCACGGGGCGAAGTGGAGAGACCCAGTACTTC. Its translation is CASSLSTGRSGETQYF.

This clonotype was counted at least ten times. This sequence joins TRBV14 and TRBJ2-1; D not certain. The CDR3 length is 13 residues. V was pared by 4 bases and J by 4 bases, with 8 bases between. CDR1 and CDR2 (germline): SGHDN, FVKESK. CDR3 DNA: TGTGCCAGCAGCCCCCTGGGATACAATGAGCAGTTCTTC. Translating gives CASSPLGYNEQFF.

Ten or more counts support this clonotype. The rearrangement uses TRBV18 and TRBJ1-5; D may be TRBD1 (5 bases). The CDR3 extends over 14 amino acids. From germline, CDR1 is KGHSH and CDR2 LQKENI. Trimming left V 4 bases short and J 1 base short, with 8 bases between. CDR3 sequence reads: CASSLKGSNQPQHF. DNA for the CDR3: TGTGCCAGCTCACTCAAGGGGAGCAATCAGCCCCAGCATTTT.

This clonotype has at least ten counts. This chain uses TRBV20-1 with TRBJ2-3; 9 bases are shared with TRBD2. Per the germline V gene, CDR1 is DFQATT and CDR2 is SNEGSKA (reference sequence). This CDR3 spans 17 amino acids. V shed 0 bases, J shed 5 bases, and the junction held 12 bases outside the gene matches. CDR3 coding DNA: TGCAGTGCTAGAGATCTTATCTCTAGCGGGGTTTTAGATACGCAGTATTTT. It specifies CSARDLISSGVLDTQYF.

The chain has TRBV7-2 and TRBJ2-4; 7 nucleotides line up with TRBD2. Germline-derived CDR1 and CDR2 are SGHTA and FQGNSA. This CDR3 region has 15 residues. After removal of 5 bases from V and 1 base from J, the junction contained 5 bases not matched to a gene. The CDR3 region has the DNA TGTGCCAGCAGCCCCCGGCGGGGGGCCAAAAACATTCAGTACTTC. Protein: CASSPRRGAKNIQYF.

The table lists this clonotype with many counts. The V gene is TRBV2, the J gene TRBJ2-3, with D perhaps matching TRBD2 (6 bases). This CDR3 has 12 residues. Trimming pared 8 bases from V and 3 bases from J, leaving 9 bases between. Germline V CDR1 and CDR2: SNHLY, FYNNEI. The CDR3 spells CASERGTDTQYF. The CDR3 DNA is TGTGCCAGCGAACGGGGGACAGATACGCAGTATTTT.

This clonotype was seen a few times. CDR3 nucleotides: TGTGCCAGCAGCCAAGGGGGACCGGGACTAGTTCTATTCAATGAGCAGTTCTTC. Protein sequence: CASSQGGPGLVLFNEQFF. This chain links TRBV14 with TRBJ2-1, with 8 bases matching TRBD2. J lost 6 bases, V lost 1 base, and 14 bases had no gene match. The CDR3 has 18 amino acids. Germline loops: CDR1 SGHDN, CDR2 FVKESK.

This clonotype came up many times. This sequence joins TRBV7-2 and TRBJ1-6; no clear D. Germline V gene data show CDR1 as SGHTA and CDR2 as FQGNSA. The CDR3 runs 14 residues. V was pared by 0 bases and J by 6 bases, with 6 bases between. CDR3 coding DNA: TGTGCCAGCAGCTTAGCCCTTCTTAATTCACCCCTCCACTTT. It translates to CASSLALLNSPLHF.

This chain connects TRBV7-9 to TRBJ2-1; 7 positions agree with TRBD2. With 4 bases clipped from V and 2 bases from J, the junction kept 5 bases outside the gene matches. The CDR3 loop spans 15 amino acids. Per germline, CDR1 SEHNR and CDR2 FQNEAQ (reference sequence). CDR3 region: CASSSPTSTYNEQFF. The CDR3, as DNA: TGTGCCAGCAGCTCTCCGACTAGCACCTACAATGAGCAGTTCTTC.

This clonotype was detected a few times. CDR3 coding DNA: TGTGCCAGCAGCCCCGGGGCGAGCTCCTACAATGAGCAGTTCTTC. Amino acid sequence: CASSPGASSYNEQFF. V and J are TRBV14 and TRBJ2-1; perhaps D is TRBD1 or TRBD2 (5 bases each). The CDR3 covers 15 residues. Trimming removed 4 bases at V and 0 bases at J, with 10 bases between. Germline lookup yields CDR1 SGHDN and CDR2 FVKESK.

This clonotype showed up just a few times. The rearrangement joins TRBV4-2 to TRBJ2-7; TRBD2 matches at 14 bases. With V trimmed by 7 bases and J by 2 bases, 7 bases remained unmatched. Germline V lookup: CDR1 LGHNA, CDR2 YNFKEQ. CDR3 size: 16 residues. The CDR3 region is CASTLGTSGGTYEQYF. In nucleotides, the CDR3 is TGTGCCAGCACCCTTGGGACTAGCGGGGGCACCTACGAGCAGTACTTC.

The chain carries TRBV9 and TRBJ2-6; D is unclear. The CDR3 runs 17 residues. Germline CDR1 SGDLS, CDR2 YYNGEE. V was shortened by 1 base and J by 0 bases, with 11 bases between the two germline ends. In DNA form, the CDR3 reads TGTGCCAGCAGCGTACAAGCGTTCAGCTCTGGGGCCAACGTCCTGACTTTC. Translating gives CASSVQAFSSGANVLTF. Supplemented by reference TRBV9 and TRBJ2-6, the full variable domain reads DSGVTQTPKHLITATGQRVTLRCSPRSGDLSVYWYQQSLDQGLQFLIQYYNGEERAKGNILERFSAQQFPDLHSELNLSSLELGDSALYFCASSVQAFSSGANVLTFGAGSRLTVL.

V and J are TRBV5-1 and TRBJ1-4; a weak D match, TRBD1 (5 bases). Germline CDR1 SGHRS, CDR2 YFSETQ. The CDR3 is 15 amino acids. V lost 3 bases, J lost 1 base, and 10 bases lay in between. CDR3 DNA sequence: TGCGCCAGCAGCTCAGGGTCGGTAACTAATGAAAAACTGTTTTTT. Translating gives CASSSGSVTNEKLFF.

The chain combines TRBV12-3 or TRBV12-4 with TRBJ2-2; 10 nucleotides agree with TRBD2. With 5 bases clipped from V and 4 bases from J, the junction kept 7 bases outside the gene matches. This CDR3 region has 16 residues. CDR3 protein: CASSGGTSARTGELFF. The CDR3 coding sequence is TGTGCCAGCAGTGGGGGGACTAGCGCGCGCACCGGGGAGCTGTTTTTT.

This rearrangement joins TRBV12-3 or TRBV12-4 to TRBJ2-2, with D uncertain. V lost 6 bases and J 6 bases, leaving 11 bases between the germline ends. The CDR3 is 13 residues long. The CDR3 coding sequence is TGTGCCAGCAGCCGTTTAGCCGCCGGGGAGCTGTTTTTT. Its protein product is CASSRLAAGELFF.

Many counts were recorded for this clonotype. This chain uses TRBV4-1 with TRBJ1-2; no reliable D call. The CDR3 spans 13 residues. Deletions cut 0 bases from V and 2 bases from J, with 4 bases between. Germline V gene data show CDR1 as MGHRA and CDR2 as YSYEKL. Written as DNA, the CDR3 is TGCGCCAGCAGCCAAGACGGGAACTATGGCTACACCTTC. It encodes CASSQDGNYGYTF.

For this clonotype: The junction shows a germline mismatch at one end, possibly a read error. The rearrangement links TRBV4-2 to TRBJ2-7; D ambiguous. The CDR3 consists of 12 residues. CDR1 and CDR2 (germline): LGHNA, YNFKEQ. CDR3 amino acids: CASSQGIYGQYF. CDR3 DNA sequence: TGTGCCAGCAGCCAGGGTATCTACGGGCAGTACTTC.

This clonotype was seen at least ten times. This chain links TRBV9 with TRBJ2-3, with a possible D match to TRBD1 (6 bases). Germline V gene data show CDR1 as SGDLS and CDR2 as YYNGEE. CDR3 length equals 13 residues. Between the trimmed V and J ends, which lost 0 bases and 7 bases, there was a span of 9 bases. The DNA for the CDR3 is TGTGCCAGCAGCGTAGGGGGACAACATACGCAGTATTTT. Encoded protein: CASSVGGQHTQYF.

This clonotype turned up a few times. The gene calls are TRBV3-1 and TRBJ1-5; D is unclear. The CDR3 consists of 14 residues. Germline V CDR1 and CDR2: LGHDT, YNNKEL (reference sequence). V was trimmed by 1 base and J by 7 bases, leaving 11 bases between them. CDR3 amino acids: CASSQVGIGQPQHF. Here the CDR3 DNA reads TGTGCCAGCAGCCAAGTGGGGATAGGGCAGCCCCAGCATTTT.

This sequence joins TRBV20-1 and TRBJ2-2; a weak D match, TRBD1 (6 bases). The germline V and J ends were trimmed by 0 bases and 4 bases, with 12 bases remaining between them. The CDR3 consists of 15 residues. CDR1 is DFQATT, CDR2 SNEGSKA, per germline (reference sequence). Here the CDR3 reads CSAREPGHFTGELFF. The CDR3 DNA follows: TGCAGTGCTAGAGAGCCGGGACATTTCACCGGGGAGCTGTTTTTT.

This clonotype was observed a few times. The J gene is TRBJ2-1, the V gene TRBV10-3, with TRBD2 matching 12 bases. Trimming removed 4 bases from V and 9 bases from J; junction bases left unmatched: 10. Germline CDR1 ENHRY, CDR2 SYGVKD. The CDR3 has 16 residues. The CDR3 protein is CAISAILAGGPLEQFF. The CDR3 bases are TGTGCCATCAGTGCCATTCTAGCGGGAGGGCCCCTTGAGCAGTTCTTC.